The clone carrying this TCR beta chain was seen at least ten times. Its specificity is unknown. This entry belongs to a study of regulatory T cells in long-lasting Graves disease. Background on the study: Antithyroid drug exposure in newly diagnosed Graves' patients had lasted under 3 months.

General observations from the study: Relative to newly diagnosed Graves' patients, persistent ones had lower TCR diversity.

CDR3 regions were amplified by Arm-PCR using iRepertoire HTBI primers to build TCR beta libraries. MiXCR, run by TCRdb on the multiplex PCR reads, gives a single entry per CDR3 protein. Here the sample spans under 250,000 distinct CDR3 sequences, around 21% being singletons. The time point here: newly diagnosed GD, antithyroid drugs for less than 3 months. From PBMCs, RNA was extracted and then used to make the TCR library. Germline V lookup: CDR1 SGDLS, CDR2 YYNGEE. Trimming pared 5 bases from V and 5 bases from J, leaving 11 bases between. CDR3 length: 13 residues. Material: peripheral blood mononuclear cells (PBMCs), obtained at new diagnosis, from a patient treated with antithyroid drugs. This rearrangement joins TRBV9 to TRBJ1-5, with D tentatively TRBD1 (5 bases). The sequence came from a female donor with Graves disease. Written as DNA, the CDR3 is TGTGCCAGCAGTGTCAGGGCGGATCAGCCCCAGCATTTT. This gives the protein CASSVRADQPQHF.